The present TCR beta chain was sequenced within a study of control samples from healthy donors and cancer patients. The assay was immunoSEQ multiplex PCR, and TCRdb's table has in-frame clones only and misses some. The sample yields approximately 150,000 clones, approximately 94% seen once. V gave up 5 bases and J gave up 2 bases; unmatched junction bases: 5. The germline V gene encodes CDR1 MRHNA and CDR2 SNTAGT. The CDR3 extends over 14 amino acids. The chain has TRBV6-4 and TRBJ2-7, with TRBD1 matching over 8 bases. Sequencing used PBMCs. The receptor comes from a man aged 55-75 years with colorectal cancer. The DNA for the CDR3 is TGTGCCAGCAGTACAGGGGGACGGCCCTACGAGCAGTACTTC. Its translation: CASSTGGRPYEQYF.